This TCR beta chain derives from a study of T cells after posttransplantation cyclophosphamide. Findings and limits, study-wide: Tissue-infiltrating T cells from skin or gut overlapped little with blood T cells. Recipient CMV seropositivity and CMV reactivation strongly tracked TRB clonality.

Sequencing used immunoSEQ multiplex PCR; TCRdb keeps in-frame clones, though not all of them. The sample has tens of thousands of clones, none seen only once; the top ten hold 2% to 2.5%. This clone has a count of ten or more. Its specificity is not known. This TCR was sampled from a man aged 40-49 years in good health, CMV-negative, and a related stem cell transplant donor. The material sequenced was PBMCs.

CDR3 DNA sequence: TGCGGGGGGGCGGACACTGAAGCTTTCTTT. This translates into CGGADTEAFF. The J gene is TRBJ1-1, the V gene TRBV20-1, with D possibly being TRBD1 (6 bases). The CDR3 extends over 10 amino acids. Germline CDR1 and CDR2: DFQATT and SNEGSKA (reference sequence).